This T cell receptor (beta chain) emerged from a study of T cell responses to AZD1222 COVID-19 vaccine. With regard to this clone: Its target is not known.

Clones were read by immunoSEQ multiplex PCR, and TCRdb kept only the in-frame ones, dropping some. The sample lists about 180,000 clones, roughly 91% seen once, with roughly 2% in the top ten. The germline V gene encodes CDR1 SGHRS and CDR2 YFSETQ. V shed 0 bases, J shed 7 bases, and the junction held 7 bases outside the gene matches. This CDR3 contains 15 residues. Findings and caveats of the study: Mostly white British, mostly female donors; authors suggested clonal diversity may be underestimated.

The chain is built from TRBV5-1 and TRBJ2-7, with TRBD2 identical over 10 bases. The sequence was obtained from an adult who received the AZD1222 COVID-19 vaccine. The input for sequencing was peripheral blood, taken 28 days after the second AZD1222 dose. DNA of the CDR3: TGCGCCAGCAGCTTGGTTCTACTAGCGGGAAGTGAGCAGTACTTC. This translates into CASSLVLLAGSEQYF. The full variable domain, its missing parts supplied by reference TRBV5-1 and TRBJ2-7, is KAGVTQTPRYLIKTRGQQVTLSCSPISGHRSVSWYQQTPGQGLQFLFEYFSETQRNKGNFPGRFSGRQFSNSRSEMNVSTLELGDSALYLCASSLVLLAGSEQYFGPGTRLTVT.